This TCR beta chain was sequenced during a study of T cell clones after liver transplantation. As for the study in general: TCRbeta sequencing after a pre-transplant mixed lymphocyte reaction identified graft-donor-reactive clones, later tracked in post-transplant blood. Points from the study as a whole: A larger donor-reactive than third-party decline suggested partial antigen-specific deletion.

The sample holds a few counts of this clone. Its antigen remains unidentified. The table came from immunoSEQ multiplex PCR; TCRdb's copy has only in-frame clones and leaves some out. This sample yields about 51,000 clones, of which roughly nine tenths are seen a single time; over 13% belongs to the top ten. V was trimmed by 4 bases and J by 1 base, leaving 11 bases between them. This CDR3 is 14 amino acids long. CDR1 is SGDLS, CDR2 YYNGEE, per germline. The V call is TRBV9, the J call TRBJ1-1, with D hard to call. The sequenced sample was CD8+ T cells from blood, obtained 12 months after liver transplant. The origin of this receptor is a human patient who received a liver transplant. Some T cells may be provided by the graft donor. The CDR3 nucleotides read TGTGCCAGCAGCATCTCCGGGGAGAACACTGAAGCTTTCTTT. Protein product: CASSISGENTEAFF.